A selection of T cell receptor beta chains follows, all from one sample in a study of cytomegalovirus exposure and HLA in healthy donors. TCRdb's table, derived via immunoSEQ multiplex PCR, lists solely in-frame clones and lacks some. The sample table sets out some 75,000 clones. Sequencing was carried out using PBMCs. These TCRs come from a man in his forties in good health and CMV-seronegative. Both conserved end residues are part of each CDR3. D genes are given only for firm matches.

d_gene,v_gene,j_gene,len,CDR3nt,CDR3aa
NA,TRBV4-3,TRBJ2-5,14,TGCGCCAGCAGCCAACTCATCGGGTTGGAGACCCAGTACTTC,CASSQLIGLETQYF
TRBD1,TRBV7-9,TRBJ2-7,13,TGTGCCAGCAGCTTGGACAGGGCCTACGAGCAGTACTTC,CASSLDRAYEQYF
NA,TRBV5-1,TRBJ2-5,14,TGCGCCAGCAGCTACACCGTCCCTCAAGAGACCCAGTACTTC,CASSYTVPQETQYF
TRBD1,TRBV19,TRBJ1-1,14,TGTGCCAGTAGTCCTCTCGGGACAGGGGGCTCAACTTTCTTT,CASSPLGTGGSTFF
TRBD2,TRBV7-2,TRBJ2-5,14,TGTGCCAGCAGCCCTAGCGGGGGGCAAGAGACCCAGTACTTC,CASSPSGGQETQYF
TRBD1,TRBV28,TRBJ1-5,15,TGTGCCAGCAGTCCGACAGGGTTCGGGAATCAGCCCCAGCATTTT,CASSPTGFGNQPQHF
NA,TRBV7-2,TRBJ1-1,15,TGTGCCAGCAGCTTAGTACAGGCAGGTCAGACTGAAGCTTTCTTT,CASSLVQAGQTEAFF
NA,TRBV2,TRBJ2-3,13,TGTGCCAGCAGTGAAGCTCCGGCAGATACGCAGTATTTT,CASSEAPADTQYF
TRBD1,TRBV25-1,TRBJ1-2,14,TGTGCCAGCAGTGAATTACAGGGGGACTATGGCTACACCTTC,CASSELQGDYGYTF
NA,TRBV2,TRBJ2-7,15,TGTGCCAGCTGCTCCTCCCCCGCCAGCTCCTACGAGCAGTACTTC,CASCSSPASSYEQYF
NA,TRBV2,TRBJ2-3,17,TGTGCCAGCACTGGAGGGGGCTGGACTCCTAGCACAGATACGCAGTATTTT,CASTGGGWTPSTDTQYF
NA,TRBV30,TRBJ1-3,16,TGTGCCTGGCCAATGACACTCGAGATGCTCAGAAACACCATATATTTT,CAWPMTLEMLRNTIYF
TRBD2,TRBV2,TRBJ2-2,14,TGTGCCAGCAGTCCCGGGACTAGCTCGAGGGAGCTGTTTTTT,CASSPGTSSRELFF
TRBD1,TRBV15,TRBJ1-4,15,TGTGCCACCAGCAGAGATTCAGGGGGGTATGAAAAACTGTTTTTT,CATSRDSGGYEKLFF
NA,TRBV18,TRBJ2-7,16,TGTGCCAGCTCACCCCCTTCCAGGCCAGAGGGCGGCGAGCAGTACTTC,CASSPPSRPEGGEQYF
NA,TRBV5-6,TRBJ2-7,18,TGTGCCAGCAGCTACCTGACCCTAACGCGGGGTCTCTCCTACGAGCAGTACTTC,CASSYLTLTRGLSYEQYF
TRBD1,TRBV10-3,TRBJ2-7,12,TGTGCCATCAGCAGGGACAGGGATGAGCAGTACTTC,CAISRDRDEQYF
TRBD1,TRBV5-1,TRBJ1-1,14,TGCGCCAGCAGCTTGACAGGGGGAAGCACTGAAGCTTTCTTT,CASSLTGGSTEAFF
TRBD1,TRBV6-5,TRBJ1-1,12,TGTGCCAGCAGTAAACAGGGGCGTGAAGCTTTCTTT,CASSKQGREAFF
TRBD1,TRBV19,TRBJ2-7,15,TGTGCCAGTACCGCCGGGACAGGCGTTTCCTACGAGCAGTACTTC,CASTAGTGVSYEQYF
TRBD2,TRBV2,TRBJ2-5,17,TGTGCCAGCAGTGAAGATTGGAGACTAGCGGGGGGAGAGACCCAGTACTTC,CASSEDWRLAGGETQYF
NA,TRBV7-9,TRBJ1-1,14,TGTGCCAGCAGCTTAAAGGGAGTAGGCACTGAAGCTTTCTTT,CASSLKGVGTEAFF
NA,TRBV11-3,TRBJ1-2,16,TGTGCCAGCAGCGCCTCCGTCCGGGTCCCCTTCTATGGCTACACCTTC,CASSASVRVPFYGYTF
TRBD1,TRBV5-4,TRBJ1-1,13,TGTGCCAGCAGGTTGGCAGGGGGTACTGAAGCTTTCTTT,CASRLAGGTEAFF
NA,TRBV6-1,TRBJ2-3,14,TGTGCCAGCAGTGAAGGTTGGAGTACAGATACGCAGTATTTT,CASSEGWSTDTQYF
TRBD2,TRBV5-4,TRBJ2-3,17,TGTGCCAGCAGCTCGACTAGCGGGGGCCCCTACACAGATACGCAGTATTTT,CASSSTSGGPYTDTQYF
NA,TRBV6-1,TRBJ1-1,13,TGTGCCAGCAGTCGGACACTGAACACTGAAGCTTTCTTT,CASSRTLNTEAFF
NA,TRBV6-1,TRBJ1-1,14,TGTGCCAGCAGTAGCGCCACCGGTTCATATGAAGCTTTCTTT,CASSSATGSYEAFF
NA,TRBV2,TRBJ2-7,15,TGTGCCAGCAGTCCAACCTACGGGAGCTCCTACGAGCAGTACTTC,CASSPTYGSSYEQYF